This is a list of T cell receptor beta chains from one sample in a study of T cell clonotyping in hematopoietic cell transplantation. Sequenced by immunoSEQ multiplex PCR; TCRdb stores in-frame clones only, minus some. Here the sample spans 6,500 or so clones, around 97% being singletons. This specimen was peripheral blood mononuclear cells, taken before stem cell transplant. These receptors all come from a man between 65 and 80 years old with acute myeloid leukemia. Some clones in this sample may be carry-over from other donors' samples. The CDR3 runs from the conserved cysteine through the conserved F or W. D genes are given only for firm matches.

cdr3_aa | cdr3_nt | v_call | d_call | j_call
CASSPTQGAGNTIYF | TGTGCCAGCAGCCCTACACAGGGGGCCGGAAACACCATATATTTT | TRBV7-2 | TRBD1 | TRBJ1-3
CASRDDMTEYSNQPQHF | TGTGCCAGCAGAGACGACATGACGGAGTATAGCAATCAGCCCCAGCATTTT | TRBV28 | . | TRBJ1-5
CSVEGGNHNEQFF | TGCAGCGTTGAAGGCGGGAACCACAATGAGCAGTTCTTC | TRBV29-1 | . | TRBJ2-1
CAWSWPGNTEAFF | TGTGCCTGGAGTTGGCCAGGGAACACTGAAGCTTTCTTT | TRBV30 | . | TRBJ1-1
CASTRLGQNYGYTF | TGTGCCAGCACCCGGTTAGGACAGAACTATGGCTACACCTTC | TRBV11-3 | . | TRBJ1-2
CASIGQGIEAFF | TGTGCCAGCATCGGACAGGGGATTGAAGCTTTCTTT | TRBV2 | TRBD1 | TRBJ1-1
CAWINRGRSGEQFF | TGTGCCTGGATCAACAGGGGGCGTTCTGGTGAGCAGTTCTTC | TRBV30 | TRBD1 | TRBJ2-1
CAWSPWSGAETQYF | TGTGCCTGGAGCCCCTGGAGCGGAGCAGAGACCCAGTACTTC | TRBV30 | . | TRBJ2-5
CASKGTGLQPQHF | TGTGCCAGTAAGGGGACAGGGCTTCAGCCCCAGCATTTT | TRBV19 | TRBD1 | TRBJ1-5
CASSLGQGAGQPQHF | TGCGCCAGCAGCTTGGGACAGGGGGCTGGACAGCCCCAGCATTTT | TRBV5-1 | TRBD1 | TRBJ1-5
CASSGIASGRDGYTF | TGTGCCAGCAGCGGAATCGCGTCAGGGAGGGATGGCTACACCTTC | TRBV11-3 | . | TRBJ1-2
CAWRRDNYGYTF | TGTGCCTGGAGACGGGATAACTATGGCTACACCTTC | TRBV30 | . | TRBJ1-2
CASSWTELYGYTF | TGTGCCAGCAGTTGGACAGAGCTTTATGGCTACACCTTC | TRBV6-5 | . | TRBJ1-2
CASSGVGGGTGELFF | TGCGCCAGCAGCGGTGTTGGCGGGGGCACCGGGGAGCTGTTTTTT | TRBV5-1 | TRBD2 | TRBJ2-2
CASSSSTGMRFF | TGTGCCAGCAGTTCCTCGACAGGAATGCGGTTCTTC | TRBV27 | . | TRBJ2-1
CASSIPPTDYGYTF | TGTGCCAGTAGTATCCCACCGACGGACTATGGCTACACCTTC | TRBV19 | . | TRBJ1-2
CASSLVGGTHGYTF | TGTGCCAGCAGCTTAGTAGGGGGGACCCATGGCTACACCTTC | TRBV7-2 | . | TRBJ1-2
CAWSTTGIELAGGYTF | TGTGCCTGGAGTACGACAGGGATCGAACTAGCTGGCGGCTACACCTTC | TRBV30 | TRBD1 | TRBJ1-2